The clone carrying this T cell receptor (beta chain) was found a few times. The antigen is undetermined. TCRB transcripts that were expressed got sequenced, as all of the isolated RNA had been reverse transcribed. This table comes from immunoSEQ multiplex PCR, and its TCRdb copy is limited to in-frame clones, with some not included. The sample includes roughly 340,000 clones, roughly 13% of them seen just once. This specimen belongs to a study of beta chain features in type 1 diabetes. Study overall: Patients were similar to healthy donors in age and gender (as well as in cell yields). Study-level points and caveats: VDJ junctions in type 1 diabetes patients carried more deletions and fewer insertions. Shortening that was moderate but significant affected the TCRB CDR3s of Type 1 diabetes patients in all four CD4+ subsets. The similarity of naive, central memory and Treg TCRB repertoires appeared greater among patients than among healthy donors.

CD4+ naive, central memory, regulatory and stem cell-like memory cells were sorted via CD45RO/CCR7/CD25/CD127/CD95/CD27. From germline, CDR1 is SQVTM and CDR2 ANQGSEA. The V gene lost 1 base and the J gene lost 5 bases, with 5 bases spanning the gap. This CDR3 has 11 amino acids. The sequenced sample consisted of naive CD4+ T cells from blood. The V and J genes are TRBV29-1 and TRBJ1-1; D call uncertain. This sequence was found in a woman aged 18-29 years with type 1 diabetes. This CDR3 is CSVEAGTEAFF. The DNA of the CDR3 is TGCAGCGTTGAAGCGGGAACTGAAGCTTTCTTT.